Listed here are 8 T cell receptor beta chains from one sample, sequenced in a study of immune characterization of retroperitoneal liposarcoma. MiXCR, applied by TCRdb to the PCR reads, yields one record per CDR3 protein. Of 2,000 to 3,000 distinct CDR3 sequences listed, around a third are singletons. The sequenced sample consisted of tumor tissue. Receptors originate from a male donor with retroperitoneal liposarcoma.

This clonotype came up a few times. The chain recombines TRBV6-5 with TRBJ2-1; possible D gene TRBD2, 5 bases. Looked up from germline, CDR1 is MNHEY and CDR2 is SVGAGI. Trimming left V 7 bases short and J 10 bases short, with 17 bases between. The CDR3 spans 13 residues. DNA for the CDR3: TGTGCCAGCAAAAGCGCCTCTAAGCGGGAGCAGTTCTTC. Protein: CASKSASKREQFF.

This clonotype was observed a few times. The chain has TRBV6-1 and TRBJ2-1; D possibly matches TRBD1 or TRBD2 (5 bases each). V lost 8 bases to trimming and J lost 7 bases, with 9 bases between them. Germline V CDR1 and CDR2: MNHNS, SASEGT. The CDR3 contains 11 residues. CDR3 bases: TGTGCCAGCTCGTGGGGGAATGAGCAGTTCTTC. This sequence encodes CASSWGNEQFF.

The chain uses TRBV4-1 and TRBJ2-5, with TRBD1 as a possible D gene (7 bases). The J call is uncertain, as TRBJ2-7 better fits the DNA end. This CDR3 contains 15 residues. Germline V gives CDR1 MGHRA, CDR2 YSYEKL. CDR3 amino acids: CASSQDLAGGNEQYF. In nucleotides, the CDR3 is TGCGCCAGCAGCCAAGATTTGGCAGGGGGGAACGAGCAGTACTTC.

The chain has TRBV5-1 and TRBJ2-1; D is perhaps TRBD1 (5 bases). Trimming removed 3 bases at V and 4 bases at J, with 8 bases between. CDR1 is SGHRS, CDR2 YFSETQ, per germline. The length of the CDR3 is 13 residues. The CDR3 is CASSSDSYNEQFF. The DNA of the CDR3 is TGCGCCAGCAGCTCCGACAGTTACAATGAGCAGTTCTTC.

Within the sample, this clonotype is medium-sized. V and J are TRBV6-1 and TRBJ2-1, with D perhaps matching TRBD2 (5 bases). Germline-derived CDR1 and CDR2 are MNHNS and SASEGT. This CDR3 has 16 residues. V was cut by 1 base and J by 4 bases, with 14 bases left in between. The CDR3 loop reads CASSEGASLWYNEQFF. CDR3 sequence (DNA): TGTGCCAGCAGTGAAGGGGCTAGCCTGTGGTACAATGAGCAGTTCTTC.

By its share, this clonotype is medium-sized. The J gene is TRBJ2-3, the V gene TRBV11-3; D might be TRBD2 (6 bases). CDR1 and CDR2 from the germline V gene are SGHNT and YENEEA. Trimming shortened V by 5 bases and J by 6 bases, and 9 bases separated the two germline ends. The CDR3 has 12 amino acids. CDR3 DNA: TGTGCCAGCAGCCCGGGGGTGGATACGCAGTATTTT. Translating it yields CASSPGVDTQYF. Filled out from reference TRBV11-3 and TRBJ2-3, the complete variable domain reads EAGVVQSPRYKIIEKKQPVAFWCNPISGHNTLYWYLQNLGQGPELLIRYENEEAVDDSQLPKDRFSAERLKGVDSTLKIQPAELGDSAVYLCASSPGVDTQYFGPGTRLTVL.

This clonotype was observed a few times. Here the CDR3 DNA reads TGTGCCAGCAGTTACTACGCTGACCTCCCCGGGTCCTACAATGAGCAGTACTTC. The encoded protein is CASSYYADLPGSYNEQYF. The chain combines TRBV6-6 with TRBJ2-1; D unresolved. The J call could be wrong; TRBJ2-7 is a better fit for the DNA end. The CDR3 length is 18 residues. The V gene's germline CDR1 is MNHNY and CDR2 SVGAGI (reference sequence).

This rearrangement joins TRBV11-1 to TRBJ2-1; 8 bases line up with TRBD2. The J call is in doubt because the DNA end fits TRBJ2-7 better. The CDR3 sequence is 15 residues long. Germline V CDR1 and CDR2: SGHAT, FQDESV (reference sequence). Here the CDR3 reads CASSEERERYYEQYF. DNA for the CDR3: TGTGCCAGCAGCGAAGAGCGGGAGAGGTATTACGAGCAGTACTTC.